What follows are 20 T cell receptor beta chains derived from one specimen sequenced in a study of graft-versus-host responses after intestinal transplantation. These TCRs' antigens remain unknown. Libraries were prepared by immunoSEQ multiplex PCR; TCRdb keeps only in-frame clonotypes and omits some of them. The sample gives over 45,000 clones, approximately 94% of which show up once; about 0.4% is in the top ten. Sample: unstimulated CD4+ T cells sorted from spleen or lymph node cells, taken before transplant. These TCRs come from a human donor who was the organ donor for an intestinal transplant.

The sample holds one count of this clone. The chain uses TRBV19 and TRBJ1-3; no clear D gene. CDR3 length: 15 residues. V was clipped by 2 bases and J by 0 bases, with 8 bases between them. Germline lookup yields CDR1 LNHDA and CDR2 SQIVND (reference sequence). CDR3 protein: CASSIKSNSGNTIYF. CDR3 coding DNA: TGTGCCAGTAGTATAAAGAGCAACTCTGGAAACACCATATATTTT. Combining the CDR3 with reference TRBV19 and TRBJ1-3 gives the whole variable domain DGGITQSPKYLFRKEGQNVTLSCEQNLNHDAMYWYRQDPGQGLRLIYYSQIVNDFQKGDIAEGYSVSREKKESFPLTVTSAQKNPTAFYLCASSIKSNSGNTIYFGEGSWLTVV.

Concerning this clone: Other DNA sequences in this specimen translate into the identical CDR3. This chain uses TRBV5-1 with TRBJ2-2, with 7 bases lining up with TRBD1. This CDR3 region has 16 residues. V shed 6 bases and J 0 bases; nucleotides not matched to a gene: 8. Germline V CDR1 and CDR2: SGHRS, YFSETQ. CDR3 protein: CASTRQGGANTGELFF. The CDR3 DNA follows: TGCGCCAGCACCCGACAGGGTGGGGCGAACACCGGGGAGCTGTTTTTT.

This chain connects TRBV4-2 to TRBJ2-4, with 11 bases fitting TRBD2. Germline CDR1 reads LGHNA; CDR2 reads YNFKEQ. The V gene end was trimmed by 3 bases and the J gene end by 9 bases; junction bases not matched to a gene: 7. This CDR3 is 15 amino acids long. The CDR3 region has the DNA TGTGCCAGCAGCCACGACCTAGCGGGGGGCCCCATTCAGTACTTC. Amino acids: CASSHDLAGGPIQYF.

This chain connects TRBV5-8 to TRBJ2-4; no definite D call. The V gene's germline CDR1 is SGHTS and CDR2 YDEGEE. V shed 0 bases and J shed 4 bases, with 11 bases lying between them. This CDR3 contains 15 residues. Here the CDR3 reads CASSLVGRPKNIQYF. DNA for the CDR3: TGTGCCAGCAGCTTGGTCGGCAGGCCAAAAAACATTCAGTACTTC.

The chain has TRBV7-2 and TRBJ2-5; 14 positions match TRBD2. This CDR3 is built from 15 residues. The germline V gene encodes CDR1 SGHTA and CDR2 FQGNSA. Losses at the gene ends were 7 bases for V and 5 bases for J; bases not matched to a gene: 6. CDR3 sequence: CASNHRTSGRETQYF. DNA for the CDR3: TGTGCCAGCAACCATAGGACTAGCGGGAGGGAGACCCAGTACTTC.

DNA for the CDR3: TGTGCCAGCAGCTTTCAGTCGGTGGCCACAGATACGCAGTATTTT. Protein: CASSFQSVATDTQYF. The chain has TRBV7-2 and TRBJ2-3; no clear D. Germline lookup yields CDR1 SGHTA and CDR2 FQGNSA. This CDR3 contains 15 residues. The V gene lost 3 bases and the J gene lost 2 bases, with 12 bases spanning the gap.

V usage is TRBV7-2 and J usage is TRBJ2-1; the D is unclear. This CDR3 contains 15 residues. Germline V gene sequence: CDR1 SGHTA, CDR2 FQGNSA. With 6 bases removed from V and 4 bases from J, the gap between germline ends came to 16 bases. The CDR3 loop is CASRKAAVIYNEQFF. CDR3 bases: TGTGCCAGCAGGAAGGCGGCAGTTATATACAATGAGCAGTTCTTC.

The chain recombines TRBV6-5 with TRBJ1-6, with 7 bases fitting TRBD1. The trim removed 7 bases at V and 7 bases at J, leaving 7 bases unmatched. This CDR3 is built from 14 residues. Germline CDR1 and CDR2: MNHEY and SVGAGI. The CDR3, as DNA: TGTGCCAGCACCGGGCAGGGGGAGAATTCACCCCTCCACTTT. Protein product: CASTGQGENSPLHF.

Here the CDR3 reads CASSEGFQPQHF. The CDR3 region has the DNA TGTGCCAGCAGTGAGGGTTTTCAGCCCCAGCATTTT. The V and J genes are TRBV25-1 and TRBJ1-5; no definite D call. From germline, CDR1 is MGHDK and CDR2 SYGVNS. V dropped 3 bases and J dropped 6 bases, with 6 bases sitting between them. This CDR3 region has 12 residues. Full variable domain (remainder filled in from reference TRBV25-1 and TRBJ1-5): EADIYQTPRYLVIGTGKKITLECSQTMGHDKMYWYQQDPGMELHLIHYSYGVNSTEKGDLSSESTVSRIRTEHFPLTLESARPSHTSQYLCASSEGFQPQHFGDGTRLSIL.

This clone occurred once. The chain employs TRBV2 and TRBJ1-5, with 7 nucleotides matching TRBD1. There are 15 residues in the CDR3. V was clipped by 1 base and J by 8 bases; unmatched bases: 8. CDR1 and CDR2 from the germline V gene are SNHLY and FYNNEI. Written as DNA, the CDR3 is TGTGCCAGCAGTGAAGGGGGGACAGCTAAAGAGCCCCAGCATTTT. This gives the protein CASSEGGTAKEPQHF.

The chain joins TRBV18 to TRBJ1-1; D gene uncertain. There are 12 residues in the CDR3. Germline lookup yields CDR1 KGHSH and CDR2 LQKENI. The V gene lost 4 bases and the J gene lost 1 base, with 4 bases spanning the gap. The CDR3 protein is CASSRQNTEAFF. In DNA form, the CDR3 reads TGTGCCAGCTCACGACAGAACACTGAAGCTTTCTTT.

CDR3 nucleotide sequence: TGTGCCAGCAGCTGGGACGCTAACTATGGCTACACCTTC. It translates to CASSWDANYGYTF. This chain links TRBV11-2 with TRBJ1-2; maybe TRBD1 (5 bases). The ends were cut back, 4 bases at V and 0 bases at J, with 6 bases in the middle. CDR1 and CDR2 from the germline V gene are SGHAT and FQNNGV. The CDR3 covers 13 residues.

CDR3 sequence (DNA): TGCGCCAGCAGCGCGACTAGCGGGGCAGAGACCCAGTACTTC. This sequence encodes CASSATSGAETQYF. The chain employs TRBV5-1 and TRBJ2-5, with 11 bases identical to TRBD2. CDR1 SGHRS and CDR2 YFSETQ come from the germline V gene. The V gene end was trimmed by 4 bases and the J gene end by 4 bases; junction bases not matched to a gene: 3. The CDR3 has 14 amino acids.

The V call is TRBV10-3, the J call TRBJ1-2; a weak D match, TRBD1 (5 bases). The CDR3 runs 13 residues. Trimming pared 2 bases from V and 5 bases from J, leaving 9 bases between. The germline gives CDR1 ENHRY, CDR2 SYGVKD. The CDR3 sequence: CAISEGRVYGYTF. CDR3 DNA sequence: TGTGCCATCAGTGAGGGCAGGGTTTATGGCTACACCTTC.

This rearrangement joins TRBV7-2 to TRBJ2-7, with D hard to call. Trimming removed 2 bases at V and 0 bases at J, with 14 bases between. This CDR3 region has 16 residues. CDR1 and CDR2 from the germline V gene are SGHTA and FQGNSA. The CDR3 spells CASSLRRTESSYEQYF. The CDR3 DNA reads TGTGCCAGCAGCTTAAGAAGGACGGAAAGCTCCTACGAGCAGTACTTC.

CDR3 coding DNA: TGTGCCAGCCTGCCGCTCCTTAACTATGGCTACACCTTC. Its translation: CASLPLLNYGYTF. V is TRBV6-6 and J is TRBJ1-2; D is uncertain. This CDR3 has 13 residues. V dropped 8 bases and J dropped 1 base, with 11 bases sitting between them. In germline, CDR1 is MNHNY, CDR2 SVGAGI (reference sequence).

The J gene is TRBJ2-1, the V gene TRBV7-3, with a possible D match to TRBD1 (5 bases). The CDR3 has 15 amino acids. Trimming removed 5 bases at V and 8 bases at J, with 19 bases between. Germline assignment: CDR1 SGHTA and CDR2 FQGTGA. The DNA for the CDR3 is TGTGCCAGCAGCCTTCTGGGGCAGCGCGCCGATGAGCAGTTCTTC. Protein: CASSLLGQRADEQFF.

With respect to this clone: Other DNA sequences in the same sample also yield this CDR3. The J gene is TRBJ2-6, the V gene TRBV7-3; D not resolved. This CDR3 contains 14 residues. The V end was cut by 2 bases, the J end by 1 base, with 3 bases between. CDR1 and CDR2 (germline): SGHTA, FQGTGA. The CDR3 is CASSLRSGANVLTF. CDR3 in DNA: TGTGCCAGCAGCTTACGGTCTGGGGCCAACGTCCTGACTTTC.

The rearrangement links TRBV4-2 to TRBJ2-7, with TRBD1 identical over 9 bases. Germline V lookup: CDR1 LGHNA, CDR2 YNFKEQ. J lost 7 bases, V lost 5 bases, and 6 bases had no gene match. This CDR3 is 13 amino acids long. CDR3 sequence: CASSSGTGREQYF. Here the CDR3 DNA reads TGTGCCAGCAGCTCCGGGACAGGGCGAGAGCAGTACTTC.

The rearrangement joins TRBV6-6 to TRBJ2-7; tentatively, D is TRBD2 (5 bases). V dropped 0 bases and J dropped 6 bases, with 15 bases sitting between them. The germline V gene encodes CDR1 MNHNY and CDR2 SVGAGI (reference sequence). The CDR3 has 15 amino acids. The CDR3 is CASSYSFGGSGEQYF. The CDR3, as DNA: TGTGCCAGCAGTTACTCGTTTGGCGGGTCCGGCGAGCAGTACTTC.